These 29 T cell receptor beta chains came from one sample sequenced in a study of blood T cell repertoires in COVID-19. Clones were read by immunoSEQ multiplex PCR, and TCRdb kept only the in-frame ones, dropping some. This table has around 180,000 clones, 70% to 90% appearing once. The specimen sequenced was peripheral blood. All receptors derive from an elderly woman with acute or convalescent COVID-19.

The CDR3 nucleotides are TGCAGTGCTAGTAGCGGGAGCGGCACAGATACGCAGTATTTT. Its translation: CSASSGSGTDTQYF. This chain uses TRBV20-1 with TRBJ2-3; TRBD2 matches 9 bases. V dropped 3 bases and J dropped 1; count of bases not matched to a gene: 2. The CDR3 is 14 residues long. In germline, CDR1 is DFQATT, CDR2 SNEGSKA (reference sequence).

This chain joins TRBV7-9 and TRBJ2-2; D unresolved. The V and J ends lost 1 base and 5 bases respectively, with 5 bases between them. Germline-derived CDR1 and CDR2 are SEHNR and FQNEAQ (reference sequence). This CDR3 contains 13 residues. This chain's CDR3 is CASSLGHTGELFF. CDR3 DNA sequence: TGTGCCAGCAGCTTAGGACATACCGGGGAGCTGTTTTTT.

The chain combines TRBV2 with TRBJ2-5, with TRBD1 matching over 8 bases. Germline loops: CDR1 SNHLY, CDR2 FYNNEI. J lost 2 bases, V lost 2 bases, and 1 base had no gene match. The CDR3 length is 14 residues. The CDR3 sequence: CASSERDRQETQYF. CDR3 sequence (DNA): TGTGCCAGCAGTGAAAGGGACAGGCAAGAGACCCAGTACTTC.

The chain links TRBV6-5 to TRBJ1-2; 8 bases map to TRBD1. The CDR3 spans 15 residues. Germline assignment: CDR1 MNHEY and CDR2 SVGAGI. V gave up 4 bases and J gave up 4 bases; unmatched junction bases: 8. The chain's CDR3 is CASSLVRGRGYGYTF. CDR3 sequence (DNA): TGTGCCAGCAGTTTAGTCAGGGGGCGCGGCTATGGCTACACCTTC.

This sequence joins TRBV3-1 (or the pseudogene TRBV3-2) and TRBJ1-2; possible D gene TRBD1, 6 bases. From germline, CDR1 is LGHDT and CDR2 YNNKEL (reference sequence). There are 13 residues in the CDR3. Trimming stripped 0 bases from V and 4 bases from J, with 6 bases between. The CDR3 loop is CASSQEGAYGYTF. The CDR3 DNA sequence: TGTGCCAGCAGCCAAGAGGGGGCCTATGGCTACACCTTC.

This rearrangement joins TRBV24-1 to TRBJ1-1; 12 nucleotides align to TRBD1. The CDR3 covers 14 residues. J was trimmed by 2 bases and V by 9 bases; bases with no gene match: 3. Germline loops: CDR1 KGHDR, CDR2 SFDVKD. The CDR3 loop reads CATGTGGDNTEAFF. For the CDR3, the DNA is TGTGCCACCGGGACAGGGGGCGATAACACTGAAGCTTTCTTT.

The genes are TRBV11-1 and TRBJ2-5; TRBD2 agrees at 10 bases. The CDR3 length is 16 residues. The V segment lost 4 bases and the J segment 2 bases; nucleotides outside the gene matches: 7. From germline, CDR1 is SGHAT and CDR2 FQDESV (reference sequence). CDR3 region: CASSSQLAGTQETQYF. The CDR3 bases are TGTGCCAGCAGCTCCCAACTAGCGGGAACGCAAGAGACCCAGTACTTC.

This rearrangement joins TRBV19 to TRBJ2-5; 10 nucleotides match TRBD1. Germline lookup yields CDR1 LNHDA and CDR2 SQIVND (reference sequence). Trimming at V came to 10 bases and at J to 4 bases, leaving 3 bases not matched to a gene. The CDR3 covers 12 residues. CDR3 region: CATRDRGETQYF. DNA for the CDR3: TGTGCCACCCGGGACAGGGGAGAGACCCAGTACTTC.

The chain joins TRBV5-4 to TRBJ1-1, with TRBD1 identical over 7 bases. V gave up 4 bases and J gave up 1 base; unmatched junction bases: 10. CDR1 SGHNT and CDR2 YYREEE come from the germline V gene (reference sequence). The CDR3 extends over 16 amino acids. CDR3 sequence: CASSPGGNRENTEAFF. The CDR3 DNA follows: TGTGCCAGCAGCCCAGGGGGAAACAGGGAGAACACTGAAGCTTTCTTT.

The chain employs TRBV6-5 and TRBJ2-5; 8 bases fit TRBD2. Germline V CDR1 and CDR2: MNHEY, SVGAGI. Trimming took 6 bases from V and 2 from J; bases not matched to a gene: 5. CDR3 length: 14 residues. CDR3 DNA sequence: TGTGCCAGCAGCCAGAGCGGGGGTCAAGAGACCCAGTACTTC. It yields the protein CASSQSGGQETQYF.

This clone was observed a handful of times. The chain recombines TRBV11-2 with TRBJ1-3, with D perhaps matching TRBD1 (6 bases). Per germline, CDR1 SGHAT and CDR2 FQNNGV. V lost 5 bases and J lost 2, with 16 bases in between. There are 16 residues in the CDR3. The CDR3 nucleotides are TGTGCCAGCAGCCCTGACAGGTTTGGCGCTGGAAACACCATATATTTT. This encodes CASSPDRFGAGNTIYF.

J is TRBJ2-1 and V is TRBV27; 11 bases are shared with TRBD2. The V gene end was trimmed by 5 bases and the J gene end by 9 bases; junction bases not matched to a gene: 9. The CDR3 is 15 residues long. Germline CDR1 MNHEY, CDR2 SMNVEV (reference sequence). The CDR3 DNA sequence: TGTGCCAGCAGTCCAGTAGCGGGAGGGCAAGGTGAGCAGTTCTTC. Translation: CASSPVAGGQGEQFF.

The table lists this clone with a count of one. The chain recombines TRBV12-5 with TRBJ1-5; D not resolved. Looked up from germline, CDR1 is LGHNT and CDR2 is FRNRAP. This CDR3 contains 12 residues. V was trimmed by 1 base and J by 11 bases, leaving 9 bases between them. The CDR3 loop is CASGLGAMAQHF. The CDR3 DNA sequence: TGTGCTAGTGGTTTGGGGGCGATGGCCCAGCATTTT.

V and J are TRBV5-6 and TRBJ1-5, with unresolved D. The CDR3 runs 17 residues. The V gene lost 0 bases and the J gene lost 0 bases, with 13 bases spanning the gap. The V gene's germline CDR1 is SGHDT and CDR2 YYEEEE. DNA for the CDR3: TGTGCCAGCAGCTTGGGTCCGGCAGACTATAGCAATCAGCCCCAGCATTTT. It yields the protein CASSLGPADYSNQPQHF.

This sequence joins TRBV28 and TRBJ2-1, with 12 nucleotides matching TRBD2. J was trimmed by 6 bases and V by 2 bases; bases with no gene match: 5. This CDR3 is 16 amino acids long. Germline CDR1 and CDR2: MDHEN and SYDVKM. The DNA of the CDR3 is TGTGCCAGCAGTTTACCCCCGACTAGCGGGAGCAATGAGCAGTTCTTC. Translating it yields CASSLPPTSGSNEQFF.

The chain uses TRBV3-1 (or the pseudogene TRBV3-2) and TRBJ2-2, with 9 bases matching TRBD2. Germline CDR1 LGHDT, CDR2 YNNKEL (reference sequence). The CDR3 covers 15 residues. J was trimmed by 1 base and V by 5 bases; bases with no gene match: 2. CDR3 amino acids: CASSLAGENTGELFF. CDR3 in DNA: TGTGCCAGCAGCTTAGCGGGGGAGAACACCGGGGAGCTGTTTTTT.

The CDR3 region has the DNA TGTGCCAGCAGCTTATCTCATTTGACAGGGGGGGGACATGGCTACACCTTC. This encodes CASSLSHLTGGGHGYTF. This chain links TRBV7-2 with TRBJ1-2; 9 bases are a match to TRBD1. V was clipped by 2 bases and J by 6 bases; unmatched bases: 13. CDR1 SGHTA and CDR2 FQGNSA come from the germline V gene. The CDR3 spans 17 residues.

The chain uses TRBV19 and TRBJ1-5; D is undetermined. The CDR3 loop spans 14 amino acids. Per the germline V gene, CDR1 is LNHDA and CDR2 is SQIVND (reference sequence). The germline V and J ends were trimmed by 7 bases and 6 bases, with 16 bases remaining between them. In DNA form, the CDR3 reads TGTGCCAGTAAGGCGGACCCTCGGGGTCAGCCCCAGCATTTT. Encoded protein: CASKADPRGQPQHF.

This chain connects TRBV5-6 to TRBJ2-2; TRBD2 matches at 10 bases. This CDR3 is 16 amino acids long. Germline values: CDR1 SGHDT, CDR2 YYEEEE. The junction had 5 bases not matched to a gene; V was cut back by 2 bases and J by 4 bases. CDR3 coding DNA: TGTGCCAGCAGCTTAGCGGGAGGGCCAAGCACCGGGGAGCTGTTTTTT. This encodes CASSLAGGPSTGELFF.

The genes are TRBV11-3 and TRBJ2-3; 7 bases are shared with TRBD1. After removal of 5 bases from V and 0 bases from J, the junction contained 5 bases not matched to a gene. The CDR3 is made up of 15 amino acids. CDR1 is SGHNT, CDR2 YENEEA, per germline. CDR3 sequence reads: CASSQGQASTDTQYF. CDR3 bases: TGTGCCAGCAGCCAAGGACAGGCGAGCACAGATACGCAGTATTTT.

The chain combines TRBV4-1 with TRBJ2-7, with 7 bases matching TRBD1. Germline trimming cut 4 bases from V and 2 bases from J; bases unmatched to any gene: 11. This CDR3 has 16 amino acids. CDR1 is MGHRA, CDR2 YSYEKL, per germline. In DNA form, the CDR3 reads TGCGCCAGCAGCCCAAGATGGGGACAGAATACCTACGAGCAGTACTTC. Protein product: CASSPRWGQNTYEQYF.

This clone was picked up one time. The chain uses TRBV21-1 and TRBJ1-1. TRBV21-1 is a listed pseudogene. The CDR3 is 13 residues long. DNA of the CDR3: TGTGCCAGCAGCCTTGGAGGGCGGACTGAAGCTTTCTTT. Translation: CASSLGGRTEAFF.

This clone appeared a single time. The V gene is TRBV5-4, the J gene TRBJ2-2, with TRBD1 matching over 12 bases. The V and J ends lost 4 bases and 5 bases, in that order; junction bases with no gene match: 9. CDR1 is SGHNT, CDR2 YYREEE, per germline (reference sequence). This CDR3 has 17 amino acids. The CDR3 spells CASSNQGTGGRTGELFF. The CDR3 DNA reads TGTGCCAGCAGCAACCAAGGGACAGGGGGCCGGACCGGGGAGCTGTTTTTT.

The chain is built from TRBV5-6 and TRBJ1-1; 7 bases agree with TRBD1. CDR3 length: 13 residues. CDR1 and CDR2 (germline): SGHDT, YYEEEE. Germline trimming cut 4 bases from V and 11 bases from J; bases unmatched to any gene: 11. CDR3 in amino acids: CASSKAGTVVAFF. Here the CDR3 DNA reads TGTGCCAGCAGCAAGGCCGGGACAGTGGTGGCTTTCTTT.

The genes are TRBV21-1 and TRBJ1-6. TRBV21-1 is termed a pseudogene. The CDR3 sequence is 12 residues long. The CDR3 DNA is TGTGCCAGCACGGGGGTTCGGTCACCCCTCCACTTT. It codes for CASTGVRSPLHF.

The V call is TRBV7-6, the J call TRBJ1-1; D gene uncertain. This CDR3 comprises 15 residues. Trimming cost V 1 base and J 5 bases, with 14 bases left between them. Germline CDR1 is SGHVS and CDR2 is FNYEAQ. As DNA, the CDR3 is TGTGCCAGCAGCTTAGATTTCGGCGGAACAACTGAAGCTTTCTTT. It translates to CASSLDFGGTTEAFF. Variable domain in full (rest from reference TRBV7-6 and TRBJ1-1): GAGVSQSPRYKVTKRGQDVALRCDPISGHVSLYWYRQALGQGPEFLTYFNYEAQQDKSGLPNDRFSAERPEGSISTLTIQRTEQRDSAMYRCASSLDFGGTTEAFFGQGTRLTVV.

This clone was recorded once. The rearrangement uses TRBV29-1 and TRBJ2-1; D might be TRBD1 (5 bases). The V end lost 3 bases, the J end lost 6 bases, and 18 bases lay between the germline ends. The CDR3 extends over 15 amino acids. Germline assignment: CDR1 SQVTM and CDR2 ANQGSEA. In DNA form, the CDR3 reads TGCAGCGTTGAGGGGCGTGACCAGCGTATCAATGAGCAGTTCTTC. This translates into CSVEGRDQRINEQFF.

The gene calls are TRBV5-8 and TRBJ2-2, with 10 bases that match TRBD1. The trim removed 4 bases at V and 0 bases at J, leaving 6 bases unmatched. Germline CDR1 SGHTS, CDR2 YDEGEE. This CDR3 comprises 17 residues. The CDR3 region has the DNA TGTGCCAGCAGCGCAGGACAGGGGGGCTCGAACACCGGGGAGCTGTTTTTT. This codes for CASSAGQGGSNTGELFF. Variable domain in full (rest from reference TRBV5-8 and TRBJ2-2): EAGVTQSPTHLIKTRGQQATLRCSPISGHTSVYWYQQALGLGLQFLLWYDEGEERNRGNFPPRFSGRQFPNYSSELNVNALELEDSALYLCASSAGQGGSNTGELFFGEGSRLTVL.

V usage is TRBV7-9 and J usage is TRBJ2-1, with unresolved D. The germline V and J ends were trimmed by 1 base and 9 bases, with 16 bases remaining between them. Germline V gene data show CDR1 as SEHNR and CDR2 as FQNEAQ (reference sequence). The CDR3 covers 15 residues. In DNA, the CDR3 is TGTGCCAGCAGCTTAGGAGGAGAGCCCTTCGTTGAGCAGTTCTTC. This translates into CASSLGGEPFVEQFF.